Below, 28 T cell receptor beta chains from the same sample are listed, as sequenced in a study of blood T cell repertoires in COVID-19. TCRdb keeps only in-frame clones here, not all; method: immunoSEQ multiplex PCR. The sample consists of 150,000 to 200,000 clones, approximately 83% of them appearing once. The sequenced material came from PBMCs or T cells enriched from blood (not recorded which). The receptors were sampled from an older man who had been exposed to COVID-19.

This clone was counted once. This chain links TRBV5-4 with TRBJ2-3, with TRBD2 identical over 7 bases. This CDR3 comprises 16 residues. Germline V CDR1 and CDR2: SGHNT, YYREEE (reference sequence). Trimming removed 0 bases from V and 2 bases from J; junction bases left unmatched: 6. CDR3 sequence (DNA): TGTGCCAGCAGCTTGGGGCTTCTAGCGGTCACAGATACGCAGTATTTT. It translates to CASSLGLLAVTDTQYF.

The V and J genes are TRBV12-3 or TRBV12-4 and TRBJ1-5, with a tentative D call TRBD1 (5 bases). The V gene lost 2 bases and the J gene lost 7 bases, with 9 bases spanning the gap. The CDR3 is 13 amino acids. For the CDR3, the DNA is TGTGCCAGCAGTTTACAGGCAGGGCAGCCCCAGCATTTT. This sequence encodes CASSLQAGQPQHF.

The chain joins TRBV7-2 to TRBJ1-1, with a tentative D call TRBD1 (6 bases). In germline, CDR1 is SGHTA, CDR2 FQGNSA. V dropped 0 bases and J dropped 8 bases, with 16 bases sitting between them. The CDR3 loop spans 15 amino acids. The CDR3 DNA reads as TGTGCCAGCAGCTTAGCCGGCTCGGGCCAGGGGGAAGCTTTCTTT. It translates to CASSLAGSGQGEAFF.

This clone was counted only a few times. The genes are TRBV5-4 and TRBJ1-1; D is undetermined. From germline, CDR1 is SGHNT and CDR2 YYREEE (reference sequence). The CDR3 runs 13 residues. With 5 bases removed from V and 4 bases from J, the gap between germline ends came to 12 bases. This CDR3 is CASSSGKSTEAFF. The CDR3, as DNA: TGTGCCAGCAGTTCCGGTAAAAGCACTGAAGCTTTCTTT.

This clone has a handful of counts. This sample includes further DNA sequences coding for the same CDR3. CDR3 residues: CASSLGQGGEKLFF. For the CDR3, the DNA is TGCGCCAGCAGCTTGGGGCAGGGGGGAGAAAAACTGTTTTTT. The V gene is TRBV5-1, the J gene TRBJ1-4; TRBD1 matches 7 bases. J gave up 8 bases and V 0 bases, and 4 bases lay outside the gene matches. The germline V gene has CDR1 SGHRS and CDR2 YFSETQ. There are 14 residues in the CDR3.

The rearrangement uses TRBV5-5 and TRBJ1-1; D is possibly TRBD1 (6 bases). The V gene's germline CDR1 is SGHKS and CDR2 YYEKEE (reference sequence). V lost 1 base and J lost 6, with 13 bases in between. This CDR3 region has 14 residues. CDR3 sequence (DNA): TGTGCCAGCAGCTTGTTCAGGGGAGGGCCTGAAGCTTTCTTT. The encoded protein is CASSLFRGGPEAFF.

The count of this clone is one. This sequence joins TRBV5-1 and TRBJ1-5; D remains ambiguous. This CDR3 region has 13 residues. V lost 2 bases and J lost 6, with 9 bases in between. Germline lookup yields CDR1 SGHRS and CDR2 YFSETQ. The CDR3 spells CASSLERGQPQHF. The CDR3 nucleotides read TGCGCCAGCAGCTTAGAGAGAGGTCAGCCCCAGCATTTT.

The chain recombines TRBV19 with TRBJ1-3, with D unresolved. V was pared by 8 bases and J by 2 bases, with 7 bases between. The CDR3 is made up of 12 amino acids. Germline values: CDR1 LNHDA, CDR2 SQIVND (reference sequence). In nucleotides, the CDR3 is TGTGCCAGTCGGGTCCCTGGAAACACCATATATTTT. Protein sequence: CASRVPGNTIYF.

The CDR3 region is CASTSGLAGAHEQYF. In nucleotides, the CDR3 is TGTGCCAGTACCTCGGGACTAGCGGGGGCCCACGAGCAGTACTTC. V gene TRBV19 combines with J gene TRBJ2-7, with TRBD2 identical over 14 bases. The germline V gene has CDR1 LNHDA and CDR2 SQIVND (reference sequence). The CDR3 sequence is 15 residues long. Trimming cost V 7 bases and J 5 bases; bases outside gene matches: 7.

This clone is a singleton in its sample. CDR3 region: CASSDDRVSTGELFF. CDR3 sequence (DNA): TGTGCCAGCAGTGATGACAGGGTGAGCACCGGGGAGCTGTTTTTT. The rearrangement uses TRBV2 and TRBJ2-2; 7 nucleotides match TRBD1. This CDR3 is built from 15 residues. V lost 3 bases to trimming and J lost 4 bases; unmatched junction nucleotides: 5. Germline assignment: CDR1 SNHLY and CDR2 FYNNEI.

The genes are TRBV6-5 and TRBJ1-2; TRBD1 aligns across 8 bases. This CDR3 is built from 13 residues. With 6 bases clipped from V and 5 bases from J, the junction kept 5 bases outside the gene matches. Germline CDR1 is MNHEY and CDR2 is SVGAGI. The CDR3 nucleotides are TGTGCCAGCAGCACATGGACAGGGTATGGCTACACCTTC. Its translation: CASSTWTGYGYTF.

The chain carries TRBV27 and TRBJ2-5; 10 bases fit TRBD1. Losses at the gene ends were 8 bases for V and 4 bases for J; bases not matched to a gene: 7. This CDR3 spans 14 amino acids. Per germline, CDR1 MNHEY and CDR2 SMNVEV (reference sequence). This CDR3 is CASGRGTGVETQYF. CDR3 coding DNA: TGTGCCAGCGGGCGGGGGACAGGGGTAGAGACCCAGTACTTC.

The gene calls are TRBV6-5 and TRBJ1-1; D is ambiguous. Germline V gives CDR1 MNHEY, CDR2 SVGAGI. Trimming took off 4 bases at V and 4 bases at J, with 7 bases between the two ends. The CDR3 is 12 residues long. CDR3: CASSFSRTEAFF. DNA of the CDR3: TGTGCCAGCAGTTTTTCTCGCACTGAAGCTTTCTTT.

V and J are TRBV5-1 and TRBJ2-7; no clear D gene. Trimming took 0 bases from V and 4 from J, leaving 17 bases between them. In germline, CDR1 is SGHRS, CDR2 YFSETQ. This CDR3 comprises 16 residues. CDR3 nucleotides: TGCGCCAGCAGCTTGGACGGGTCTCTGCCACGATACGAGCAGTACTTC. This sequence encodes CASSLDGSLPRYEQYF.

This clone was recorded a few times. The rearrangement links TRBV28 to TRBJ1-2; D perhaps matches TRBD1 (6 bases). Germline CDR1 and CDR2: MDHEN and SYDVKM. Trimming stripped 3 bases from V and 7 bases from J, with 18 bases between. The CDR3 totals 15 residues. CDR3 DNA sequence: TGTGCCAGCAGTTTGGGGGGGGCAGGGACCCTTGGCTACACCTTC. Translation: CASSLGGAGTLGYTF.

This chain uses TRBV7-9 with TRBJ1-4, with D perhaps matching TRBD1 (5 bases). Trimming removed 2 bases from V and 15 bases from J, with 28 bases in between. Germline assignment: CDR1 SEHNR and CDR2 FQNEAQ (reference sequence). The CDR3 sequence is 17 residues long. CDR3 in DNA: TGTGCCAGCAGCTTATCGTCCCCCGGGACTCCTATAACCCTTTTGTTTTTT. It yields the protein CASSLSSPGTPITLLFF.

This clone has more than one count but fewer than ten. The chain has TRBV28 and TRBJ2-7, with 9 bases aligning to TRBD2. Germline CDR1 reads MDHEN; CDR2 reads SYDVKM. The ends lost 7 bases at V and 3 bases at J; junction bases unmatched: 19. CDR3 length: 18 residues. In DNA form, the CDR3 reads TGTGCCAGCATCCGCTCGGCGGCGGGAGGGCCAGAGCACTACGAGCAGTACTTC. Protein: CASIRSAAGGPEHYEQYF.

CDR3 protein: CASTNTGELFF. CDR3 bases: TGTGCCAGCACTAACACCGGGGAGCTGTTTTTT. The rearrangement uses TRBV11-2 and TRBJ2-2; no clear D gene. The CDR3 has 11 amino acids. V shed 7 bases and J shed 2 bases, with 2 bases lying between them. Looked up from germline, CDR1 is SGHAT and CDR2 is FQNNGV.

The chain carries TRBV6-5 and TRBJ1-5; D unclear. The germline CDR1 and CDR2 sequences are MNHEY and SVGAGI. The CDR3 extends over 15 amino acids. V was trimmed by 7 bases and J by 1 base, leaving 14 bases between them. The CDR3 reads CASTLGTRSNQPQHF. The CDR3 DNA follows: TGTGCCAGCACCCTCGGCACCAGGAGCAATCAGCCCCAGCATTTT.

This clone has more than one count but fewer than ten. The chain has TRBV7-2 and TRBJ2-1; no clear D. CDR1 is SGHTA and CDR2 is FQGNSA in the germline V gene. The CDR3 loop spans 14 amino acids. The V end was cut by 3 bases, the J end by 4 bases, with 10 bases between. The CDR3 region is CASSFDFAYNEQFF. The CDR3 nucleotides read TGTGCCAGCAGCTTCGACTTTGCTTACAATGAGCAGTTCTTC.

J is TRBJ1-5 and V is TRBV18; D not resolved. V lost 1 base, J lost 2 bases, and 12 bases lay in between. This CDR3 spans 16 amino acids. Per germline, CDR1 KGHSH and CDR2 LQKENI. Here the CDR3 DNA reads TGTGCCAGCTCACCACTGAGTACTCCGGGCAATCAGCCCCAGCATTTT. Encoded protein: CASSPLSTPGNQPQHF.

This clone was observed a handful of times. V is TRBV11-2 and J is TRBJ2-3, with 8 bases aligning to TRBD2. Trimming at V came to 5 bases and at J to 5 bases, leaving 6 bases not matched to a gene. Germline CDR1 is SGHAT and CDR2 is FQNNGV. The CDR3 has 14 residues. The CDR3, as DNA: TGTGCCAGCAGCCTTAGCGGGACGGGAGATACGCAGTATTTT. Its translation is CASSLSGTGDTQYF.

The CDR3 sequence is CASSRFDRGSYEQYF. DNA of the CDR3: TGTGCCAGCAGCAGATTTGACAGGGGTTCCTACGAGCAGTACTTC. The chain is built from TRBV11-1 and TRBJ2-7; 8 bases agree with TRBD1. J was trimmed by 1 base and V by 5 bases; bases with no gene match: 7. CDR3 size: 15 residues. From germline, CDR1 is SGHAT and CDR2 FQDESV (reference sequence). Based on the CDR3 plus reference TRBV11-1 and TRBJ2-7, the full variable domain is EAEVAQSPRYKITEKSQAVAFWCDPISGHATLYWYRQILGQGPELLVQFQDESVVDDSQLPKDRFSAERLKGVDSTLKIQPAELGDSAMYLCASSRFDRGSYEQYFGPGTRLTVT.

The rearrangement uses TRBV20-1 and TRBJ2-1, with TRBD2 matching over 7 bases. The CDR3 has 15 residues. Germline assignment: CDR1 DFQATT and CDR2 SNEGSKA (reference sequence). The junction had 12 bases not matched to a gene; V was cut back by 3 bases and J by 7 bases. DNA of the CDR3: TGCAGTGCTAGTGGGCTGGCGGGAGTGGGTAATGAGCAGTTCTTC. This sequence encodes CSASGLAGVGNEQFF.

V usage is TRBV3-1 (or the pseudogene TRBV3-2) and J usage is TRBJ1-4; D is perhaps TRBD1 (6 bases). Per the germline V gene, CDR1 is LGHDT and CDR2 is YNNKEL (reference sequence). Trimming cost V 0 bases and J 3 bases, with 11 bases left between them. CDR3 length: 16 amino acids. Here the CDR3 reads CASSQDRTGPNEKLFF. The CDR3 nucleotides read TGTGCCAGCAGCCAAGACCGAACAGGGCCTAATGAAAAACTGTTTTTT.

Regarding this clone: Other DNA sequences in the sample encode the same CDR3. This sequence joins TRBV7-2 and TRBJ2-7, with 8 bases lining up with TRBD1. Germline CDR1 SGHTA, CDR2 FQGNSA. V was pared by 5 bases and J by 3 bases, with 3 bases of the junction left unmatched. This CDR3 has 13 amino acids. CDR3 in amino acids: CASSPTGGYEQYF. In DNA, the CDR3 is TGTGCCAGCAGCCCCACAGGGGGCTACGAGCAGTACTTC.

The CDR3 sequence: CASSLQTGTGVSTDTQYF. The CDR3 DNA is TGCGCCAGCAGCTTGCAGACTGGGACAGGGGTCAGCACAGATACGCAGTATTTT. The rearrangement uses TRBV5-1 and TRBJ2-3; 10 nucleotides agree with TRBD1. With V trimmed by 1 base and J by 0 bases, 8 bases remained unmatched. The CDR3 is made up of 18 amino acids. Germline V gives CDR1 SGHRS, CDR2 YFSETQ.

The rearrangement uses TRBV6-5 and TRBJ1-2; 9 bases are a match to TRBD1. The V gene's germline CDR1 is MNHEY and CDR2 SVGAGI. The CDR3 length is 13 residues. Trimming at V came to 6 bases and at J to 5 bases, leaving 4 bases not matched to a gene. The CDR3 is CASRRQGGYGYTF. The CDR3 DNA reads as TGTGCCAGCAGAAGACAGGGGGGATATGGCTACACCTTC.